What follows is one T cell receptor beta chain and its context. What antigen it recognizes has not been identified. Base qualities are not at hand, and no much larger clone is one base apart. Using the deep immunoSEQ assay, multiplex PCR amplified TCR CDR3 regions from genomic DNA. Extracted genomic DNA from each cell subset was spread evenly across all wells of several immunoSEQ 96-well plates, with each plate serving as a replicate. Each replicate PCR for sorted subsets received around 200 ng genomic DNA, equal to around 32,000 T cell genomes. The purified libraries were quantified using a Qubit 3.0 fluorometer, sized with a Bioanalyzer 2100, and then quantified again using the KAPA Library Quantification kit. Each immunoSEQ 96-well plate was sequenced on its own single-read 150-cycle Illumina NextSeq 550 flow cell. In the authors' own workflow: Because the immunoSEQ output held only junctional sequences and lacked quality scores, the filtering could not match the filtering applied to full-length reads. To assign V/J genes and CDR3, sequences were annotated against IMGT germline references using PyIR, a Python wrapper for IgBLAST v1.9. Reads were filtered out if the reads had weak V/J assignments (E-value above 1e-6), no CDR3, stop codons, out-of-frame junctions, or ambiguous translated residues. V3J clonotypes were defined by identical inferred V gene, J gene, and CDR3 amino acid sequence. The percentage overlap between two repertoires was calculated by dividing the number of shared unique clonotypes by the size of the smaller repertoire. Three approaches were used to assess repertoire richness: RTK rarefaction, the Chao1 estimator, and Recon v2.1 estimates of unobserved clonotypes. For all TCRbeta clonotypes obtained by the gDNA method from a few donors, generation probabilities were computed with OLGA. What TCRdb holds here is the immuneACCESS table cut down to in-frame rearrangements. Part of the clones is not present; checked against another copy, under half of the missing clones reflect an unresolved V gene, and the others are unexplained. V and J calls and clone size follow that table, whereas D and trimming were derived from the DNA. In all, the sample holds 950,000 to 1,100,000 clones, and about 75% of those were seen once. The ten largest clonotypes hold approximately 1.3% of the sample.

The sample comes from a study of shared clonotypes between healthy human individuals (TCRdb year 2020). Background for the entire study: A few men and two women, aged 18 to 49 years, made up the cohort. For each donor, three plates each were used for CD4 naive and CD4 memory, two plates were used for CD8 naive, and one plate was used for CD8 memory. To estimate repertoire size and how much clonotype sharing occurs between individuals, the study deeply sequenced the blood TCR repertoires of 5 or 6 healthy adults. Each donor's leukapheresis produced roughly between roughly 0.85 and 10 billion PBMCs. To increase sequencing depth and limit assay-specific biases, TCR repertoire library preparation and sequencing were carried out by different laboratories using diverse techniques. The paper's findings and limits, for the study overall: Larger estimated clonotype richness was generally found for naive subsets than for memory subsets. When a handful of donors were compared, the shared fraction of clonotypes was approximately 5% for naive CD4, 3.5% to 4% for naive CD8, about 2.5% for memory CD4, and 0.35% to 0.4% for memory CD8. Rarefaction of sorted-subset datasets indicated incomplete sequencing despite the large sequencing depth. Because the study included only a small number of donors, the genetic and exposure-history diversity represented was limited. Sampling was restricted to blood, and TCR repertoires in tissue are likely to differ from TCR repertoires in blood. Compared with non-shared clonotypes, the clonotypes found in all four sorted-subset donors had higher generation probabilities. Pairwise subsampling led to the expectation that sequencing depth would affect the degree of clonotype sharing among donors.

For this chain, trimming is 4 bases at the V end and 5 bases at the J end, and the number of junction bases without a gene match is 13. The cysteine opens and the phenylalanine closes a CDR3 of 16 amino acids. The entry retains the CDR3 DNA only, 48 bases that are in frame from base 1. CDR1 and CDR2 are drawn from the germline V gene: SGHAT, FQNNGV. The donors were healthy, HIV-negative adults with no recently reported acute infections or vaccinations. Every donor was a Caucasian adult living in Nashville, Tennessee, USA. CD4+ T cells were enriched by magnetic negative selection; naive cells were then positively selected on CD45RA, and the negative fraction formed the memory subset. Blood was collected by leukapheresis, and PBMCs were isolated by Ficoll-Histopaque density gradient centrifugation and then cryopreserved in liquid nitrogen vapor phase. Purity and quantity of every magnetically sorted T cell population were checked by analytical flow cytometry. Genomic DNA was isolated from every sorted fraction and measured by UV absorbance on a Nanodrop 2000c.

The chain couples TRBV11-2 to TRBJ2-7, and 8 bases in between align with TRBD1. Sequenced input: memory CD4+ T cells sorted from blood. This sample's cell subset or site label indicates: CD45RA-negative fraction. The receptor comes from a man aged 18 to 29 in good health. The DNA sequence reads TGTGCCAGCAGCTCCCGAACCGGGACAGGTAGTAACGAGCAGTACTTC. This codes for CASSSRTGTGSNEQYF. Beyond the CDR3, the reference TRBV11-2 and TRBJ2-7 genes provide the residues; the full variable domain reads: EAGVAQSPRYKIIEKRQSVAFWCNPISGHATLYWYQQILGQGPKLLIQFQNNGVVDDSQLPKDRFSAERLKGVDSTLKIQPAKLEDSAVYLCASSSRTGTGSNEQYFGPGTRLTVT.